Sequencing of this T cell receptor beta chain was carried out in a study of blood T cell repertoires in COVID-19. Sequencing was performed with immunoSEQ multiplex PCR; in TCRdb, only in-frame clones are kept and a portion is missing. The sample shows about 81,000 clones, about 84% of them seen only once. The V gene lost 1 base and the J gene lost 0 bases, with 10 bases spanning the gap. Germline values: CDR1 SGHVS, CDR2 FQNEAQ. There are 16 residues in the CDR3. Sequencing was performed on peripheral blood. This receptor was taken from a woman aged 70-85 years with acute or convalescent COVID-19. The V gene is TRBV7-8, the J gene TRBJ1-3; D is unresolved. The CDR3 loop reads CASSLVASRSGNTIYF. The DNA for the CDR3 is TGTGCCAGCAGCTTAGTAGCATCCCGCTCTGGAAACACCATATATTTT. The entire variable domain, with the rest obtained from reference TRBV7-8 and TRBJ1-3, is as follows: GAGVSQSPRYKVAKRGQDVALRCDPISGHVSLFWYQQALGQGPEFLTYFQNEAQLDKSGLPSDRFFAERPEGSVSTLKIQRTQQEDSAVYLCASSLVASRSGNTIYFGEGSWLTVV.